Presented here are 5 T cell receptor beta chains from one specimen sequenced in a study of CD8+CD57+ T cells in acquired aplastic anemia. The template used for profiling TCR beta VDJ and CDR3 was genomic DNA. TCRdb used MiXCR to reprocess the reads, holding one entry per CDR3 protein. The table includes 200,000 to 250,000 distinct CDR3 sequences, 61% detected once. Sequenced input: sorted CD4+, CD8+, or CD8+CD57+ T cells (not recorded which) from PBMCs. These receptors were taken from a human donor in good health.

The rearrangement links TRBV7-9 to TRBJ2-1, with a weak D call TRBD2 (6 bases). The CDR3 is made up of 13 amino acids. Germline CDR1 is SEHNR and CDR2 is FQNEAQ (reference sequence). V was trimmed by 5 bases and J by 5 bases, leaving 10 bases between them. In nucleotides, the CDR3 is TGTGCCAGCAGCCCGCGGGACCACAATGAGCAGTTCTTC. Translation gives CASSPRDHNEQFF.

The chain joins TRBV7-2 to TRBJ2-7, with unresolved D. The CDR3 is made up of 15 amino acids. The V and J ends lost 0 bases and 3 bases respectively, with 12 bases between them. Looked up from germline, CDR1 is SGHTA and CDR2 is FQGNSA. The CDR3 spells CASSLASSLYYEQYF. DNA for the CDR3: TGTGCCAGCAGCTTAGCTAGCAGCCTCTACTACGAGCAGTACTTC.

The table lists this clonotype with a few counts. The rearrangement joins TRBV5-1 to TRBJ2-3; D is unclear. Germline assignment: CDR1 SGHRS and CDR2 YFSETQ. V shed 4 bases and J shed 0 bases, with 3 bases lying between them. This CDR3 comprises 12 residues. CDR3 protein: CASSASTDTQYF. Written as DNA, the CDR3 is TGCGCCAGCAGCGCAAGCACAGATACGCAGTATTTT.

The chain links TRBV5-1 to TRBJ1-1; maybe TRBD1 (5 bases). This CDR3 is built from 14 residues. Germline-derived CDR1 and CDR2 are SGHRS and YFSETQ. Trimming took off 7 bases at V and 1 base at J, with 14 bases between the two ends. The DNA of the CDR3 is TGCGCCAGCGGGCAGGAGGGGCCGAACACTGAAGCTTTCTTT. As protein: CASGQEGPNTEAFF.

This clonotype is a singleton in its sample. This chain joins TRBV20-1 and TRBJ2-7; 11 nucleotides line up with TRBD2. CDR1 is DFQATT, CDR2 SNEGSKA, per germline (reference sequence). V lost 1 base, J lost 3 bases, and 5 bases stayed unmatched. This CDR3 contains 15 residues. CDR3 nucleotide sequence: TGCAGTGCTAGAGGGGAAGGGACTAGCGGCTACGAGCAGTACTTC. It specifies CSARGEGTSGYEQYF.